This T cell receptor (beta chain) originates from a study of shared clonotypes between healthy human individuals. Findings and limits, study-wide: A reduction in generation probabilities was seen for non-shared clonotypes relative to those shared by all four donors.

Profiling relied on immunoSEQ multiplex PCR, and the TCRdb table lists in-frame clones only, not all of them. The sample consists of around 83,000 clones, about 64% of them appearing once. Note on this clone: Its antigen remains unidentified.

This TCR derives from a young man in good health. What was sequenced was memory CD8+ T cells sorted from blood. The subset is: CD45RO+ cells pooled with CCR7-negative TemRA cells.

The CDR3 protein is CSVHRDTGELFF. The DNA of the CDR3 is TGCAGCGTGCACAGGGACACCGGGGAGCTGTTTTTT. The V call is TRBV29-1, the J call TRBJ2-2, with D maybe TRBD1 (6 bases). The CDR3 has 12 residues. Trimming took 6 bases from V and 3 from J, leaving 8 bases between them. The germline CDR1 and CDR2 sequences are SQVTM and ANQGSEA.